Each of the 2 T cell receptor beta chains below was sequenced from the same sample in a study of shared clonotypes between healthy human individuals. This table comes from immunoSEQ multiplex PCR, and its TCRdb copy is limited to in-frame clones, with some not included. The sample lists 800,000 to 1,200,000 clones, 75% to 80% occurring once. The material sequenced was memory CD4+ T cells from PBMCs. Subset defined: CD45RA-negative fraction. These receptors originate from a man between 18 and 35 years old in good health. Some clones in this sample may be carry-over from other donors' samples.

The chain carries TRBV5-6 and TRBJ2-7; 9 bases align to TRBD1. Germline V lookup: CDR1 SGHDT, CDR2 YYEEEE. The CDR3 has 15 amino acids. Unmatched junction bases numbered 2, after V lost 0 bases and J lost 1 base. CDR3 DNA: TGTGCCAGCAGCTTGGTAGGACAGGGGTCCTACGAGCAGTACTTC. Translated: CASSLVGQGSYEQYF.

As DNA, the CDR3 is TGTGCCAGCAGCTCCTATTTAGCGGGAGGGGGGACAGATACGCAGTATTTT. Translated: CASSSYLAGGGTDTQYF. This chain links TRBV7-2 with TRBJ2-3; TRBD2 aligns across 11 bases. V shed 4 bases and J 3 bases; nucleotides not matched to a gene: 9. Germline V gene sequence: CDR1 SGHTA, CDR2 FQGNSA. CDR3 length: 17 amino acids.